The 29 T cell receptor beta chains given below trace back to one sample, sequenced in a study of cytotoxic CD8 clonotypes in ibrutinib-treated CLL listed by TCRdb under 2021. Interpreted using the paper, the time point label stands for: roughly 2 years on ibrutinib. The method behind the library was the immunoSEQ multiplex PCR assay. The immuneACCESS repertoire file appears here via TCRdb, limited to in-frame rearrangements. These files lack a portion of the clones; in checked studies, under half of the deficit traces to unresolved V genes, and the cause of the others is not known. Here the sample has about 180,000 clones; under 90% occur a single time. The ten largest clones capture roughly 4.5% of the sample. The sequences come from PBMCs, collected after 24 months of ibrutinib treatment. The receptors derive from a human donor with chronic lymphocytic leukemia.

This chain connects TRBV25-1 to TRBJ2-1, with 11 bases lining up with TRBD2. The CDR3 runs to 17 residues. V was pared by 2 bases and J by 4 bases, with 7 bases of the junction left unmatched. The germline gives CDR1 MGHDK, CDR2 SYGVNS. The CDR3 loop is CASSERGTSGIYNEQFF. As DNA, the CDR3 is TGTGCCAGCAGTGAACGGGGGACTAGCGGAATTTACAATGAGCAGTTCTTC.

This clone was recorded once. The chain recombines TRBV28 with TRBJ2-2; the D call may be TRBD1 or TRBD2 (5 bases each). The V gene lost 4 bases and the J gene lost 0 bases, with 21 bases spanning the gap. Germline V gives CDR1 MDHEN, CDR2 SYDVKM. This CDR3 spans 19 amino acids. The CDR3 sequence: CASSSPARATGSNTGELFF. The CDR3 DNA sequence: TGTGCCAGCAGTTCACCGGCCAGGGCTACGGGGTCGAACACCGGGGAGCTGTTTTTT.

V usage is TRBV2 and J usage is TRBJ1-1; D is uncertain. Trimming removed 0 bases from V and 3 bases from J, with 17 bases in between. There are 17 residues in the CDR3. The germline V gene encodes CDR1 SNHLY and CDR2 FYNNEI. CDR3 sequence: CASSEAKLWGADTEAFF. The CDR3 nucleotides read TGTGCCAGCAGTGAAGCTAAACTTTGGGGAGCGGACACTGAAGCTTTCTTT. Based on the CDR3 plus reference TRBV2 and TRBJ1-1, the full variable domain is EPEVTQTPSHQVTQMGQEVILRCVPISNHLYFYWYRQILGQKVEFLVSFYNNEISEKSEIFDDQFSVERPDGSNFTLKIRSTKLEDSAMYFCASSEAKLWGADTEAFFGQGTRLTVV.

The chain joins TRBV27 to TRBJ1-5; D is unresolved. In germline, CDR1 is MNHEY, CDR2 SMNVEV (reference sequence). CDR3 length: 14 residues. The V end was cut by 4 bases, the J end by 0 bases, with 7 bases between. Here the CDR3 DNA reads TGTGCCAGCAGTTCGCGGTTTAGCAATCAGCCCCAGCATTTT. Translation gives CASSSRFSNQPQHF.

J is TRBJ2-3 and V is TRBV2; D is undetermined. Germline-derived CDR1 and CDR2 are SNHLY and FYNNEI. V dropped 10 bases and J dropped 4 bases, with 12 bases sitting between them. The CDR3 contains 12 residues. CDR3 amino acids: CATRIVADTQYF. DNA for the CDR3: TGTGCCACCCGAATAGTGGCAGATACGCAGTATTTT.

The CDR3 DNA is TGTGCCAGCAGTGATAGGGGACGGGGAAACACTGAAGCTTTCTTT. Translating it yields CASSDRGRGNTEAFF. The chain recombines TRBV6-1 with TRBJ1-1; TRBD1 might be the D (5 bases). The germline V gene encodes CDR1 MNHNS and CDR2 SASEGT. The V gene lost 3 bases and the J gene lost 2 bases, with 13 bases spanning the gap. The CDR3 runs 15 residues.

The V and J genes are TRBV9 and TRBJ2-3, with TRBD1 as a possible D gene (6 bases). This CDR3 comprises 16 residues. The germline gives CDR1 SGDLS, CDR2 YYNGEE. Between the trimmed V and J ends, which lost 3 bases and 0 bases, there was a span of 14 bases. DNA for the CDR3: TGTGCCAGCAGCGGGGGGCCAGGGGTTAGCACAGATACGCAGTATTTT. Amino acids: CASSGGPGVSTDTQYF. The whole variable domain, remainder taken from reference TRBV9 and TRBJ2-3, is DSGVTQTPKHLITATGQRVTLRCSPRSGDLSVYWYQQSLDQGLQFLIQYYNGEERAKGNILERFSAQQFPDLHSELNLSSLELGDSALYFCASSGGPGVSTDTQYFGPGTRLTVL.

V gene TRBV4-2 combines with J gene TRBJ1-2; D is perhaps TRBD1 (5 bases). V dropped 2 bases and J dropped 6 bases, with 19 bases sitting between them. This CDR3 region has 16 residues. The germline V gene has CDR1 LGHNA and CDR2 YNFKEQ. The CDR3 sequence is CASSQSVGGGPHGYTF. CDR3 DNA sequence: TGTGCCAGCAGCCAATCAGTCGGGGGGGGTCCACATGGCTACACCTTC.

This clone was observed a few times. This chain uses TRBV30 with TRBJ1-4; tentatively, D is TRBD1 (5 bases). The germline V gene has CDR1 GTSNPN and CDR2 SVGIG (reference sequence). Trimming removed 1 base at V and 2 bases at J, with 8 bases between. This CDR3 comprises 14 residues. The CDR3 is CAWSGGATNEKLFF. In nucleotides, the CDR3 is TGTGCCTGGAGTGGCGGGGCGACTAATGAAAAACTGTTTTTT.

The chain has TRBV19 and TRBJ1-5; maybe TRBD1 (5 bases). The germline V and J ends were trimmed by 6 bases and 3 bases, with 15 bases remaining between them. Looked up from germline, CDR1 is LNHDA and CDR2 is SQIVND (reference sequence). The CDR3 sequence is 15 residues long. CDR3 sequence reads: CASRSKGRVNQPQHF. The CDR3 DNA reads TGTGCCAGTAGATCAAAGGGCAGGGTCAATCAGCCCCAGCATTTT.

J is TRBJ2-5 and V is TRBV5-1, with TRBD1 matching over 7 bases. This CDR3 region has 16 residues. Per germline, CDR1 SGHRS and CDR2 YFSETQ. The trim removed 3 bases at V and 1 base at J, leaving 9 bases unmatched. CDR3 protein: CASSSDRPTIQETQYF. Written as DNA, the CDR3 is TGCGCCAGCAGCTCGGACAGGCCGACGATCCAAGAGACCCAGTACTTC.

The genes are TRBV6-1 and TRBJ2-7; no reliable D call. The V gene lost 6 bases and the J gene lost 2 bases, with 11 bases spanning the gap. The CDR3 is 13 amino acids. Germline CDR1 MNHNS, CDR2 SASEGT. CDR3 region: CASSKPETYEQYF. CDR3 in DNA: TGTGCCAGCAGCAAACCAGAGACCTACGAGCAGTACTTC.

V is TRBV2 and J is TRBJ1-1, with 7 bases that match TRBD1. J gave up 0 bases and V 6 bases, and 4 bases lay outside the gene matches. The germline V gene encodes CDR1 SNHLY and CDR2 FYNNEI. The CDR3 covers 14 residues. Here the CDR3 reads CASSKTGMNTEAFF. The CDR3 DNA sequence: TGTGCCAGCAGCAAGACAGGGATGAACACTGAAGCTTTCTTT.

The chain couples TRBV15 to TRBJ2-1; 8 positions match TRBD1. The germline CDR1 and CDR2 sequences are LNHNV and YYDKDF (reference sequence). V dropped 6 bases and J dropped 6; count of bases not matched to a gene: 7. The CDR3 is 14 amino acids. The CDR3, as DNA: TGTGCCACCAGTGGGGCAGGGGGCAGCAATGAGCAGTTCTTC. It encodes CATSGAGGSNEQFF.

V and J are TRBV19 and TRBJ2-2, with a tentative D call TRBD1 (6 bases). In germline, CDR1 is LNHDA, CDR2 SQIVND (reference sequence). This CDR3 comprises 15 residues. V was pared by 4 bases and J by 5 bases, with 14 bases between. The CDR3 spells CASSTAGVLTGELFF. Here the CDR3 DNA reads TGTGCCAGTAGTACCGCAGGGGTCTTAACCGGGGAGCTGTTTTTT.

The gene calls are TRBV11-2 and TRBJ2-7; 8 nucleotides align to TRBD1. The V gene's germline CDR1 is SGHAT and CDR2 FQNNGV. The CDR3 is 14 residues long. Unmatched junction bases numbered 9, after V lost 5 bases and J lost 6 bases. The CDR3 loop reads CASSGQGVVGEQYF. In nucleotides, the CDR3 is TGTGCCAGCAGCGGACAGGGCGTAGTTGGCGAGCAGTACTTC.

This chain uses TRBV2 with TRBJ1-1; no definite D call. Germline V gene lookup returns CDR1 SNHLY and CDR2 FYNNEI. Trimming stripped 11 bases from V and 6 bases from J, with 16 bases between. The CDR3 sequence is 12 residues long. CDR3 coding DNA: TGTGCCGGGATGCCAATGGTGGCTGAAGCTTTCTTT. Protein sequence: CAGMPMVAEAFF.

The rearrangement uses TRBV7-9 and TRBJ2-1; TRBD2 matches at 7 bases. The CDR3 length is 16 residues. The ends lost 5 bases at V and 1 base at J; junction bases unmatched: 8. CDR1 is SEHNR, CDR2 FQNEAQ, per germline (reference sequence). CDR3 in DNA: TGTGCCAGCAGCCCTCCGCGGGAGACGTCCTACAATGAGCAGTTCTTC. It translates to CASSPPRETSYNEQFF.

A single count supports this clone. The chain recombines TRBV6-6 with TRBJ1-1; no definite D call. CDR1 MNHNY and CDR2 SVGAGI come from the germline V gene (reference sequence). The CDR3 is made up of 11 amino acids. V lost 6 bases, J lost 7 bases, and 9 bases lay in between. The CDR3 protein is CASRGALEAFF. CDR3 nucleotides: TGTGCCAGCAGAGGAGCACTTGAAGCTTTCTTT.

The chain employs TRBV10-1 and TRBJ1-5; 7 bases agree with TRBD1. The CDR3 extends over 16 amino acids. J gave up 2 bases and V 7 bases, and 11 bases lay outside the gene matches. Germline V gene sequence: CDR1 WNHNN, CDR2 SYGVQD (reference sequence). CDR3 DNA: TGCGCCAGCAAGCGGGACAGTCTATATGGCAATCAGCCCCAGCATTTT. It specifies CASKRDSLYGNQPQHF.

The V call is TRBV4-2, the J call TRBJ2-5; D gene unclear. Germline CDR1 is LGHNA and CDR2 is YNFKEQ. The CDR3 is made up of 15 amino acids. Trimming removed 1 base from V and 3 bases from J, with 12 bases in between. CDR3 sequence reads: CASSQVWIAEETQYF. The DNA for the CDR3 is TGTGCCAGCAGCCAAGTCTGGATAGCTGAAGAGACCCAGTACTTC.

This clone came up a few times. V is TRBV6-5 and J is TRBJ1-2, with D uncertain. The CDR3 runs to 15 residues. Per germline, CDR1 MNHEY and CDR2 SVGAGI. Trimming stripped 2 bases from V and 0 bases from J, with 10 bases between. In DNA, the CDR3 is TGTGCCAGCAGTTACGATTTGACTACTAACTATGGCTACACCTTC. Translated: CASSYDLTTNYGYTF.

This clone was observed a handful of times. The V gene is TRBV7-3, the J gene TRBJ2-3, with 13 bases identical to TRBD2. Per the germline V gene, CDR1 is SGHTA and CDR2 is FQGTGA. The CDR3 totals 17 residues. V shed 5 bases and J 2 bases; nucleotides not matched to a gene: 7. The CDR3 nucleotides are TGTGCCAGCAGCAGCGGGACTAGCGGGGACCTCACAGATACGCAGTATTTT. As protein: CASSSGTSGDLTDTQYF.

This clone was counted a single time. V gene TRBV15 combines with J gene TRBJ2-1; possible D gene TRBD1, 5 bases. The germline V and J ends were trimmed by 0 bases and 0 bases, with 6 bases remaining between them. Germline V gives CDR1 LNHNV, CDR2 YYDKDF (reference sequence). The CDR3 runs to 15 residues. The CDR3 loop is CATSRDRVSYNEQFF. The CDR3 region has the DNA TGTGCCACCAGCAGAGACAGGGTCTCCTACAATGAGCAGTTCTTC.

V is TRBV5-1 and J is TRBJ2-3; D remains unclear. The germline gives CDR1 SGHRS, CDR2 YFSETQ. The CDR3 has 14 residues. Trimming left V 0 bases short and J 3 bases short, with 8 bases between. The DNA of the CDR3 is TGCGCCAGCAGCTTGGGTGGACCTACAGATACGCAGTATTTT. Its translation: CASSLGGPTDTQYF.

This clone was seen many times. V and J are TRBV4-2 and TRBJ2-1; 7 bases align to TRBD1. The length of the CDR3 is 15 residues. Germline V gene lookup returns CDR1 LGHNA and CDR2 YNFKEQ. V gave up 0 bases and J gave up 9 bases; unmatched junction bases: 8. The CDR3 reads CASSQDTAGGLEQFF. DNA for the CDR3: TGTGCCAGCAGCCAAGATACTGCAGGGGGTCTTGAGCAGTTCTTC.

As to this clone: In the same sample, other DNA sequences code for this CDR3. V is TRBV5-1 and J is TRBJ2-7; 8 nucleotides line up with TRBD2. The CDR3 runs to 14 residues. Trimming removed 0 bases from V and 4 bases from J; junction bases left unmatched: 3. The germline CDR1 and CDR2 sequences are SGHRS and YFSETQ. Here the CDR3 reads CASSLAAGAYEQYF. Written as DNA, the CDR3 is TGCGCCAGCAGCTTGGCAGCGGGAGCTTACGAGCAGTACTTC.

The rearrangement links TRBV5-1 to TRBJ1-2; 10 positions agree with TRBD1. The CDR3 is 15 amino acids. V gave up 4 bases and J gave up 4 bases; unmatched junction bases: 7. The germline V gene encodes CDR1 SGHRS and CDR2 YFSETQ. CDR3 nucleotide sequence: TGCGCCAGCAGCCCAAGACAGGGGGCTGGCTATGGCTACACCTTC. Its translation: CASSPRQGAGYGYTF.

The chain has TRBV6-5 and TRBJ1-2; maybe TRBD1 (5 bases). The CDR3 contains 15 residues. Between the trimmed V and J ends, which lost 0 bases and 6 bases, there was a span of 14 bases. CDR1 MNHEY and CDR2 SVGAGI come from the germline V gene. CDR3 DNA: TGTGCCAGCAGTTACTCGAGGTGGGGCTCCCATGGCTACACCTTC. This encodes CASSYSRWGSHGYTF.